Each of the 6 T cell receptor beta chains below was sequenced from the same sample in a study of blood T cell repertoires in COVID-19. Only in-frame clones appear in the TCRdb table, and some are missing; sequencing was by immunoSEQ multiplex PCR. The data show a few hundred thousand clones, approximately 90% seen once. Sequenced material: PBMCs or T cells enriched from blood (not recorded which). Receptor source: a woman between 40 and 55 years old who had been exposed to COVID-19.

The chain links TRBV7-9 to TRBJ2-5; perhaps TRBD1 as D (5 bases). The CDR3 spans 13 residues. V lost 3 bases and J 5 bases, leaving 10 bases between the germline ends. Germline CDR1 and CDR2: SEHNR and FQNEAQ (reference sequence). The CDR3 DNA follows: TGTGCCAGCAGCTTCAGGGAAGGCGAGACCCAGTACTTC. Amino acids: CASSFREGETQYF.

The chain uses TRBV6-5 and TRBJ1-3, with TRBD1 matching 8 bases. The junction had 5 bases not matched to a gene; V was cut back by 5 bases and J by 2 bases. From germline, CDR1 is MNHEY and CDR2 SVGAGI. The CDR3 covers 15 residues. The CDR3: CASSRGQGAGNTIYF. The CDR3 DNA is TGTGCCAGCAGTCGCGGACAGGGTGCTGGAAACACCATATATTTT.

The gene calls are TRBV4-3 and TRBJ2-2; TRBD2 matches 9 bases. The CDR3 runs to 18 residues. The germline CDR1 and CDR2 sequences are LGHNA and YSLEER. Trimming at V came to 1 base and at J to 2 bases, leaving 8 bases not matched to a gene. The CDR3 reads CASSQVPIAGANTGELFF. The CDR3 DNA sequence: TGCGCCAGCAGCCAAGTGCCGATAGCGGGGGCAAACACCGGGGAGCTGTTTTTT.

This clone was observed a handful of times. The CDR3 region has the DNA TGTGCCAGCTCTGAGGCGGACTATGGCTACACCTTC. Translation: CASSEADYGYTF. The chain is built from TRBV6-5 and TRBJ1-2, with D hard to call. This CDR3 is built from 12 residues. The V gene's germline CDR1 is MNHEY and CDR2 SVGAGI. V was clipped by 8 bases and J by 3 bases, with 10 bases between them.

The chain carries TRBV7-9 and TRBJ2-1; 13 bases map to TRBD2. Germline V gives CDR1 SEHNR, CDR2 FQNEAQ (reference sequence). The CDR3 runs 13 residues. J gave up 13 bases and V 6 bases, and 6 bases lay outside the gene matches. CDR3 sequence reads: CASRQLAGGVQFF. The CDR3 DNA reads as TGTGCCAGCAGACAACTAGCGGGAGGGGTTCAGTTCTTC.

Concerning this clone itself: Other DNA sequences in this sample translate to the same CDR3. The chain carries TRBV7-6 and TRBJ1-1, with D unclear. V was clipped by 1 base and J by 1 base, with 4 bases between them. The germline gives CDR1 SGHVS, CDR2 FNYEAQ. This CDR3 region has 13 residues. CDR3 coding DNA: TGTGCCAGCAGCTTAGGGCAGAACACTGAAGCTTTCTTT. It yields the protein CASSLGQNTEAFF. Full variable domain (rest looked up from reference TRBV7-6 and TRBJ1-1): GAGVSQSPRYKVTKRGQDVALRCDPISGHVSLYWYRQALGQGPEFLTYFNYEAQQDKSGLPNDRFSAERPEGSISTLTIQRTEQRDSAMYRCASSLGQNTEAFFGQGTRLTVV.